This TCR beta chain was recorded in a study of blood T cell repertoires in COVID-19. Study-wide background: Spain, Italy and the United States supplied samples that represented acute and convalescent COVID-19. Sources were T cells, B-cell-depleted T cells, or PBMCs; the material itself was cDNA or gDNA.

Trimming took off 5 bases at V and 4 bases at J, with 21 bases between the two ends. This CDR3 is built from 17 residues. Germline values: CDR1 LNHNV, CDR2 YYDKDF (reference sequence). Authors' analysis steps: The assay estimated nucleated cells by amplifying reference gene primers. Clones were sequenced by immunoSEQ multiplex PCR, and TCRdb holds only the in-frame ones, with some missing. V and J calls and clone size are given by that table; D and trimming were obtained from the DNA. The profile shows 53,000 or so clones, roughly nine tenths of them singletons. The chain recombines TRBV15 with TRBJ1-3; D unclear. Sequencing was carried out using peripheral blood. This TCR came from a human donor in a cohort sampled during active COVID-19. The CDR3 DNA reads as TGTGCCACCAGCTTCACCCGTGAACGAGATCCGGGAAACACCATATATTTT. Its translation is CATSFTRERDPGNTIYF.